These 18 T cell receptor beta chains originate from one sample sequenced in a study of blood T cell repertoires in COVID-19. Assay used: immunoSEQ multiplex PCR; TCRdb lists only in-frame clones, some missing. The table includes approximately 400,000 clones, 70% to 90% detected once. The sample taken for sequencing was PBMCs or T cells enriched from blood (not recorded which). All receptors come from a woman in her late teens or twenties who had recovered from COVID-19.

This sequence joins TRBV3-1 (or the pseudogene TRBV3-2) and TRBJ1-2, with 7 bases identical to TRBD1. The CDR3 spans 16 residues. The V gene end was trimmed by 4 bases and the J gene end by 2 bases; junction bases not matched to a gene: 10. Looked up from germline, CDR1 is LGHDT and CDR2 is YNNKEL (reference sequence). The CDR3 protein is CASSPPQTGWNYGYTF. In DNA form, the CDR3 reads TGTGCCAGCAGCCCGCCACAGACAGGGTGGAACTATGGCTACACCTTC.

The chain recombines TRBV5-1 with TRBJ2-1; D might be TRBD1 (6 bases). CDR1 and CDR2 from the germline V gene are SGHRS and YFSETQ. The V end was cut by 3 bases, the J end by 6 bases, with 10 bases between. CDR3 length equals 13 residues. CDR3 coding DNA: TGCGCCAGCAGCTCCGGACAGCGCAATGAGCAGTTCTTC. Protein sequence: CASSSGQRNEQFF.

Concerning this clone itself: This specimen includes other DNA sequences encoding the same CDR3. The chain uses TRBV9 and TRBJ2-3; D is undetermined. CDR3 length equals 13 residues. In germline, CDR1 is SGDLS, CDR2 YYNGEE. V lost 0 bases and J lost 6, with 8 bases in between. The CDR3 spells CASSVDPGDTQYF. CDR3 DNA: TGTGCCAGCAGCGTAGATCCGGGTGATACGCAGTATTTT.

The V gene is TRBV6-1, the J gene TRBJ1-2, with D possibly matching TRBD1 (5 bases). This CDR3 region has 15 residues. V was clipped by 2 bases and J by 3 bases, with 13 bases between them. CDR1 and CDR2 from the germline V gene are MNHNS and SASEGT. The CDR3 loop reads CASSELGRADYGYTF. CDR3 in DNA: TGTGCCAGCAGTGAATTGGGCAGGGCGGACTATGGCTACACCTTC.

The chain is built from TRBV18 and TRBJ1-4, with D hard to call. The V end lost 2 bases, the J end lost 0 bases, and 13 bases lay between the germline ends. Germline V gene lookup returns CDR1 KGHSH and CDR2 LQKENI. CDR3 length equals 17 residues. CDR3 region: CASSPATGKTTNEKLFF. The CDR3 DNA follows: TGTGCCAGCTCACCAGCGACCGGGAAAACAACTAATGAAAAACTGTTTTTT.

The chain is built from TRBV6-2 or TRBV6-3 and TRBJ1-6; D gene unclear. Trimming removed 5 bases at V and 8 bases at J, with 13 bases between. CDR1 is MNHEY, CDR2 SVGEGT, per germline. The CDR3 contains 14 residues. CDR3 residues: CASSQRALDSPLHF. CDR3 DNA sequence: TGTGCCAGCAGTCAACGAGCTTTGGATTCACCCCTCCACTTT.

The chain recombines TRBV5-5 with TRBJ2-7; 8 positions agree with TRBD2. This CDR3 is 16 amino acids long. V dropped 0 bases and J dropped 1; count of bases not matched to a gene: 6. Germline CDR1 and CDR2: SGHKS and YYEKEE (reference sequence). As DNA, the CDR3 is TGTGCCAGCAGCTTGGTCGCGGGGGGAGTGTCCTACGAGCAGTACTTC. Translated: CASSLVAGGVSYEQYF.

This chain links TRBV28 with TRBJ2-2, with 8 bases lining up with TRBD1. After removal of 6 bases from V and 6 bases from J, the junction contained 9 bases not matched to a gene. The germline CDR1 and CDR2 sequences are MDHEN and SYDVKM. The CDR3 has 15 residues. The CDR3 DNA reads as TGTGCCAGCAGATATCGGACAGGGAGCCCCGGGGAGCTGTTTTTT. It is translated as CASRYRTGSPGELFF.

The sample holds one count of this clone. The chain's CDR3 is CASSLTESRGYGYTF. The CDR3 DNA reads TGTGCCAGCAGCTTAACTGAAAGCAGGGGGTATGGCTACACCTTC. V is TRBV7-8 and J is TRBJ1-2, with 7 bases that match TRBD1. Germline V gene lookup returns CDR1 SGHVS and CDR2 FQNEAQ. The trim removed 2 bases at V and 5 bases at J, leaving 8 bases unmatched. The CDR3 loop spans 15 amino acids.

This rearrangement joins TRBV18 to TRBJ1-1; D not resolved. The germline gives CDR1 KGHSH, CDR2 LQKENI. This CDR3 comprises 16 residues. The V end lost 3 bases, the J end lost 3 bases, and 17 bases lay between the germline ends. CDR3 region: CASSPAGSLLDTEAFF. The CDR3 DNA is TGTGCCAGCTCACCTGCCGGGTCCCTTCTGGACACTGAAGCTTTCTTT.

The count of this clone is one. Here the CDR3 reads CASSEFEQGYEQYF. CDR3 DNA sequence: TGTGCCAGCAGTGAATTCGAACAGGGCTACGAGCAGTACTTC. The chain uses TRBV25-1 and TRBJ2-7, with a possible D match to TRBD1 (6 bases). The CDR3 sequence is 14 residues long. V dropped 1 base and J dropped 3 bases, with 10 bases sitting between them. Per germline, CDR1 MGHDK and CDR2 SYGVNS.

This chain uses TRBV10-3 with TRBJ1-2; 9 bases map to TRBD1. Germline V gives CDR1 ENHRY, CDR2 SYGVKD. This CDR3 has 13 amino acids. Losses at the gene ends were 3 bases for V and 6 bases for J; bases not matched to a gene: 2. The CDR3 protein is CAISDRTGDGYTF. The CDR3, as DNA: TGTGCCATCAGTGATAGGACAGGGGATGGCTACACCTTC.

The V call is TRBV6-2 or TRBV6-3, the J call TRBJ2-2; D unclear. This CDR3 has 12 amino acids. Deletions cut 4 bases from V and 7 bases from J, with 7 bases between. Germline V CDR1 and CDR2: MNHEY, SVGEGT. The CDR3 is CASSSAVGELFF. The CDR3 DNA reads TGTGCCAGCAGTTCCGCGGTCGGGGAGCTGTTTTTT.

The chain is built from TRBV30 and TRBJ2-3; perhaps TRBD2 as D (5 bases). The germline V gene encodes CDR1 GTSNPN and CDR2 SVGIG (reference sequence). The CDR3 spans 15 residues. V was pared by 2 bases and J by 0 bases, with 12 bases between. The CDR3 spells CAWSRMRTSTDTQYF. CDR3 bases: TGTGCCTGGAGTAGGATGAGGACTAGCACAGATACGCAGTATTTT.

This CDR3 reads CASSAIRGGQGASYEQYF. The CDR3 nucleotides read TGTGCCAGCAGTGCAATCAGAGGAGGACAGGGGGCTTCCTACGAGCAGTACTTC. This rearrangement joins TRBV2 to TRBJ2-7, with 11 bases lining up with TRBD1. V was pared by 4 bases and J by 1 base, with 12 bases of the junction left unmatched. The CDR3 has 18 amino acids. Germline V gene sequence: CDR1 SNHLY, CDR2 FYNNEI.

The table lists this clone with a count of one. The rearrangement links TRBV5-4 to TRBJ2-7, with 8 bases that match TRBD2. Germline V lookup: CDR1 SGHNT, CDR2 YYREEE (reference sequence). V lost 1 base and J lost 0; bases outside the gene matches: 6. The CDR3 loop spans 16 amino acids. The CDR3 here is CASSLRVAGSSYEQYF. In DNA, the CDR3 is TGTGCCAGCAGCTTGAGGGTAGCGGGGAGCTCCTACGAGCAGTACTTC. Looking up the rest from reference TRBV5-4 and TRBJ2-7 gives the full variable domain: ETGVTQSPTHLIKTRGQQVTLRCSSQSGHNTVSWYQQALGQGPQFIFQYYREEENGRGNFPPRFSGLQFPNYSSELNVNALELDDSALYLCASSLRVAGSSYEQYFGPGTRLTVT.

This clone was detected only a few times. The chain employs TRBV7-2 and TRBJ2-7, with 14 bases lining up with TRBD2. V shed 3 bases and J 3 bases; nucleotides not matched to a gene: 1. Per germline, CDR1 SGHTA and CDR2 FQGNSA. The CDR3 consists of 15 residues. In DNA form, the CDR3 reads TGTGCCAGCAGCTTGGGGACTAGCGGGGGCTACGAGCAGTACTTC. It yields the protein CASSLGTSGGYEQYF. The full variable domain, completed using reference TRBV7-2 and TRBJ2-7, is GAGVSQSPSNKVTEKGKDVELRCDPISGHTALYWYRQSLGQGLEFLIYFQGNSAPDKSGLPSDRFSAERTGGSVSTLTIQRTQQEDSAVYLCASSLGTSGGYEQYFGPGTRLTVT.

The chain has TRBV4-3 and TRBJ2-2; TRBD1 aligns across 9 bases. Germline V gene sequence: CDR1 LGHNA, CDR2 YSLEER. The trim removed 3 bases at V and 4 bases at J, leaving 9 bases unmatched. The CDR3 totals 17 residues. Written as DNA, the CDR3 is TGCGCCAGCAGCCACCCCGGACAGGGGTATAGCACCGGGGAGCTGTTTTTT. Its translation: CASSHPGQGYSTGELFF.